Following are 2 T cell receptor beta chains from one sample sequenced in a study of T cells in Graves' hyperthyroidism and ophthalmopathy. TCR beta CDR3 regions were amplified from RNA. Researchers ran a first-round RT-PCR on the TCR CDR3 using the HTBI primer set. One entry per CDR3 protein, called by TCRdb with MiXCR from the multiplex PCR reads. This sample has over 300,000 distinct CDR3 sequences, with around 14% found just once. Material for sequencing was blood. Source of these receptors: a woman aged 55 to 70 with Graves' hyperthyroidism.

This clonotype was detected many times. The CDR3 DNA reads TGTGCCACCAGTGATTTCACTAGCGGGAGTAAGGATGAGCAGTTCTTC. It specifies CATSDFTSGSKDEQFF. This rearrangement joins TRBV24-1 to TRBJ2-1; 11 bases match TRBD2. Germline V lookup: CDR1 KGHDR, CDR2 SFDVKD. V gave up 1 base and J gave up 8 bases; unmatched junction bases: 6. The CDR3 spans 16 residues.

This chain links TRBV11-2 with TRBJ1-1; a possible D gene is TRBD1 (5 bases). CDR3 size: 15 residues. V gave up 1 base and J gave up 4 bases, with 13 bases separating them. CDR1 is SGHAT, CDR2 FQNNGV, per germline. DNA for the CDR3: TGTGCCAGCAGCTTAGGGCTGGGTGGGGGCACTGAAGCTTTCTTT. Protein sequence: CASSLGLGGGTEAFF.